These 24 T cell receptor beta chains were sequenced from one sample in a study of shared clonotypes between healthy human individuals. Libraries were prepared by immunoSEQ multiplex PCR; TCRdb keeps only in-frame clonotypes and omits some of them. The sample lists over a million clones; 95% to 99% were seen once. Sequencing was done on a sample of naive CD4+ T cells sorted from blood. As to subset: CD45RA+ positively selected. These receptors were obtained from a man aged 30 to 39 in good health.

The CDR3 loop reads CASSRGQGANEQYF. The CDR3 DNA reads TGTGCCAGCAGCCGCGGACAGGGGGCGAACGAGCAGTACTTC. This sequence joins TRBV6-5 and TRBJ2-7; TRBD1 matches at 11 bases. Germline CDR1 MNHEY, CDR2 SVGAGI. J gave up 5 bases and V 6 bases, and 6 bases lay outside the gene matches. CDR3 size: 14 residues.

V usage is TRBV6-6 and J usage is TRBJ2-5; possible D gene TRBD1, 5 bases. Germline CDR1 and CDR2: MNHNY and SVGAGI (reference sequence). CDR3 length equals 13 residues. The V gene lost 6 bases and the J gene lost 5 bases, with 13 bases spanning the gap. The CDR3 DNA reads as TGTGCCAGCAGACAGGTTCTTTATGAGACCCAGTACTTC. It codes for CASRQVLYETQYF.

Concerning this clone: Other DNA sequences of this sample code for an identical CDR3. The gene calls are TRBV19 and TRBJ1-4, with TRBD1 as a possible D gene (5 bases). The CDR3 has 13 amino acids. Germline V gene data show CDR1 as LNHDA and CDR2 as SQIVND (reference sequence). V was shortened by 5 bases and J by 7 bases, with 11 bases between the two germline ends. The CDR3 spells CASSPGWGEKLFF. For the CDR3, the DNA is TGTGCCAGTAGTCCAGGGTGGGGTGAAAAACTGTTTTTT.

The chain is built from TRBV29-1 and TRBJ2-7, with D possibly TRBD1 on 5 matching bases. The V gene's germline CDR1 is SQVTM and CDR2 ANQGSEA. The CDR3 spans 12 residues. Trimming removed 5 bases at V and 2 bases at J, with 10 bases between. Here the CDR3 reads CSVLAGTYEQYF. CDR3 nucleotides: TGCAGCGTTTTGGCAGGGACCTACGAGCAGTACTTC.

This sequence joins TRBV7-3 and TRBJ1-1; D not resolved. Looked up from germline, CDR1 is SGHTA and CDR2 is FQGTGA. This CDR3 is 13 amino acids long. Trimming stripped 8 bases from V and 0 bases from J, with 10 bases between. CDR3: CASSYDLNTEAFF. CDR3 DNA: TGTGCCAGCTCTTATGACCTGAACACTGAAGCTTTCTTT.

The rearrangement joins TRBV27 to TRBJ2-7, with D tentatively TRBD1 (5 bases). CDR3 length equals 15 residues. V lost 6 bases and J 1 base, leaving 16 bases between the germline ends. CDR1 and CDR2 (germline): MNHEY, SMNVEV (reference sequence). The CDR3 region is CASRSSATASYEQYF. For the CDR3, the DNA is TGTGCCAGCAGAAGCTCTGCGACAGCGTCCTACGAGCAGTACTTC.

V usage is TRBV5-1 and J usage is TRBJ2-1, with 11 bases fitting TRBD1. The CDR3 has 14 residues. The V segment lost 6 bases and the J segment 6 bases; nucleotides outside the gene matches: 5. The germline gives CDR1 SGHRS, CDR2 YFSETQ. The CDR3 DNA is TGCGCCAGCATCACCGGGACAGGGGGCAATGAGCAGTTCTTC. Protein product: CASITGTGGNEQFF.

The rearrangement links TRBV7-8 to TRBJ2-3; 12 positions match TRBD2. V was clipped by 5 bases and J by 4 bases; unmatched bases: 4. Germline loops: CDR1 SGHVS, CDR2 FQNEAQ. The CDR3 spans 15 residues. CDR3 residues: CASSRTSGIADTQYF. CDR3 bases: TGTGCCAGCAGCCGGACTAGCGGGATAGCAGATACGCAGTATTTT.

V is TRBV7-9 and J is TRBJ2-2; no clear D gene. V gave up 1 base and J gave up 0 bases, with 6 bases separating them. Per the germline V gene, CDR1 is SEHNR and CDR2 is FQNEAQ (reference sequence). The CDR3 contains 15 residues. The CDR3 DNA reads TGTGCCAGCAGCTTAGGTGGGACGAACACCGGGGAGCTGTTTTTT. Translation gives CASSLGGTNTGELFF.

The chain combines TRBV30 with TRBJ2-1; weak D call: TRBD2 (6 bases). Germline values: CDR1 GTSNPN, CDR2 SVGIG (reference sequence). The CDR3 loop spans 16 amino acids. Trimming cost V 5 bases and J 0 bases, with 17 bases left between them. The CDR3 coding sequence is TGTGCCTGGGGGCCCCTGGCGGGAAGCTCCTACAATGAGCAGTTCTTC. It encodes CAWGPLAGSSYNEQFF.

As to this clone: Other DNA sequences in this specimen translate into the identical CDR3. The V and J genes are TRBV5-1 and TRBJ2-3, with 9 bases matching TRBD1. V shed 5 bases and J 0 bases; nucleotides not matched to a gene: 4. Germline values: CDR1 SGHRS, CDR2 YFSETQ. CDR3 length: 15 residues. The CDR3 protein is CASRTGTGSTDTQYF. In nucleotides, the CDR3 is TGCGCCAGCAGGACCGGGACAGGGAGCACAGATACGCAGTATTTT.

CDR3 DNA: TGTGCCAGCAGTGCACTAGCGGGACCCTACGAGCAGTACTTC. It is translated as CASSALAGPYEQYF. This chain links TRBV27 with TRBJ2-7, with 10 bases aligning to TRBD2. Germline V gives CDR1 MNHEY, CDR2 SMNVEV (reference sequence). After removal of 5 bases from V and 2 bases from J, the junction contained 3 bases not matched to a gene. The CDR3 consists of 14 residues.

The V call is TRBV10-2, the J call TRBJ1-5; D uncertain. Trimming left V 2 bases short and J 4 bases short, with 9 bases between. CDR1 is WSHSY and CDR2 is SAAADI in the germline V gene. The CDR3 has 14 residues. CDR3 loop: CASSELAVNQPQHF. In nucleotides, the CDR3 is TGCGCCAGCAGTGAGCTGGCAGTTAATCAGCCCCAGCATTTT.

CDR3: CASSGDTNTGELFF. The CDR3 DNA follows: TGTGCCAGCAGTGGGGACACGAACACCGGGGAGCTGTTTTTT. J is TRBJ2-2 and V is TRBV2; the D gene is possibly TRBD1 (6 bases). Germline-derived CDR1 and CDR2 are SNHLY and FYNNEI. This CDR3 comprises 14 residues. V lost 4 bases and J lost 0, with 6 bases in between. The variable domain in full, with the rest retrieved from reference TRBV2 and TRBJ2-2, is EPEVTQTPSHQVTQMGQEVILRCVPISNHLYFYWYRQILGQKVEFLVSFYNNEISEKSEIFDDQFSVERPDGSNFTLKIRSTKLEDSAMYFCASSGDTNTGELFFGEGSRLTVL.

Remarks on this clone: Additional DNA sequences in this sample encode the identical CDR3. The V call is TRBV15, the J call TRBJ1-1; D is unclear. Germline CDR1 reads LNHNV; CDR2 reads YYDKDF (reference sequence). The CDR3 loop spans 13 amino acids. V gave up 0 bases and J gave up 3 bases, with 5 bases separating them. As DNA, the CDR3 is TGTGCCACCAGCAGAGATGTAGACACTGAAGCTTTCTTT. The encoded protein is CATSRDVDTEAFF.

This clone was detected once. Other DNA sequences in the same sample also yield this CDR3. The chain carries TRBV7-9 and TRBJ2-3; D unresolved. Germline CDR1 is SEHNR and CDR2 is FQNEAQ (reference sequence). V was shortened by 0 bases and J by 2 bases, with 6 bases between the two germline ends. CDR3 length: 14 amino acids. The CDR3 region is CASSLAGSTDTQYF. CDR3 nucleotides: TGTGCCAGCAGCTTAGCGGGATCCACAGATACGCAGTATTTT.

The chain links TRBV10-3 to TRBJ2-6, with D perhaps matching TRBD2 (5 bases). CDR1 is ENHRY and CDR2 is SYGVKD in the germline V gene. CDR3 length: 16 amino acids. V shed 4 bases and J shed 0 bases, with 10 bases lying between them. The CDR3, as DNA: TGTGCCATCAGTGTAACTGACTACTCTGGGGCCAACGTCCTGACTTTC. It is translated as CAISVTDYSGANVLTF.

This clone occurred once. The V gene is TRBV6-1, the J gene TRBJ2-3; D remains unclear. V lost 6 bases and J 0 bases, leaving 7 bases between the germline ends. CDR3 size: 13 residues. Germline V gene sequence: CDR1 MNHNS, CDR2 SASEGT. In DNA form, the CDR3 reads TGTGCCAGCAGGAGTACTAGCACAGATACGCAGTATTTT. Translating gives CASRSTSTDTQYF.

The chain couples TRBV5-1 to TRBJ1-4; a possible D gene is TRBD1 (6 bases). Germline assignment: CDR1 SGHRS and CDR2 YFSETQ. The CDR3 covers 15 residues. The V and J ends lost 7 bases and 0 bases respectively, with 13 bases between them. DNA of the CDR3: TGCGCCAGCCCTAGACAGGATACAACTAATGAAAAACTGTTTTTT. Its protein product is CASPRQDTTNEKLFF. Variable domain in full (rest from reference TRBV5-1 and TRBJ1-4): KAGVTQTPRYLIKTRGQQVTLSCSPISGHRSVSWYQQTPGQGLQFLFEYFSETQRNKGNFPGRFSGRQFSNSRSEMNVSTLELGDSALYLCASPRQDTTNEKLFFGSGTQLSVL.

The chain links TRBV10-3 to TRBJ2-7; maybe TRBD2 (6 bases). Looked up from germline, CDR1 is ENHRY and CDR2 is SYGVKD. This CDR3 has 14 residues. Trimming removed 3 bases at V and 7 bases at J, with 16 bases between. CDR3 protein: CAISELAGTSEQYF. CDR3 coding DNA: TGTGCCATCAGTGAACTAGCAGGGACGTCGGAGCAGTACTTC.

The chain links TRBV27 to TRBJ2-3; the D gene is possibly TRBD1 (6 bases). The CDR3 sequence is 17 residues long. The V end lost 6 bases, the J end lost 3 bases, and 22 bases lay between the germline ends. Germline CDR1 reads MNHEY; CDR2 reads SMNVEV (reference sequence). CDR3: CASRRGTQYVATDTQYF. The CDR3, as DNA: TGTGCCAGCAGAAGGGGGACCCAATACGTGGCAACAGATACGCAGTATTTT.

The chain combines TRBV27 with TRBJ2-3; D not resolved. Deletions cut 0 bases from V and 4 bases from J, with 11 bases between. CDR1 is MNHEY, CDR2 SMNVEV, per germline (reference sequence). CDR3 length: 15 amino acids. CDR3 DNA: TGTGCCAGCAGTTTATCAGGAGAAATCCCAGATACGCAGTATTTT. Protein product: CASSLSGEIPDTQYF.

The chain joins TRBV6-5 to TRBJ2-4; D is unclear. With 7 bases removed from V and 1 base from J, the gap between germline ends came to 11 bases. This CDR3 region has 14 residues. The germline V gene has CDR1 MNHEY and CDR2 SVGAGI. The CDR3 region has the DNA TGTGCCAGCACCTCGCGGTCCGCCAAAAACATTCAGTACTTC. Encoded protein: CASTSRSAKNIQYF.

The chain recombines TRBV6-5 with TRBJ1-3; the match to TRBD1 covers 8 bases. Germline V gene sequence: CDR1 MNHEY, CDR2 SVGAGI. Trimming took 2 bases from V and 0 from J; bases not matched to a gene: 0. This CDR3 is built from 15 residues. CDR3 in amino acids: CASSYQGASGNTIYF. In DNA form, the CDR3 reads TGTGCCAGCAGTTACCAGGGGGCCTCTGGAAACACCATATATTTT.